These 25 T cell receptor beta chains were sequenced from one sample in a study of beta chain features in type 1 diabetes. Antigens for these TCRs are unknown. Overall study findings and caveats: There was a moderate but significant shortening of TCRB CDR3s in all four CD4+ subsets of Type 1 diabetes patients.

The sequenced template was cDNA made from the entire isolated RNA. Profiling relied on immunoSEQ multiplex PCR, and the TCRdb table lists in-frame clones only, not all of them. The profile shows 300,000 to 350,000 clones, approximately 12% of them singletons. The sequenced material came from naive CD4+ T cells from blood. The receptors shown here come from a woman younger than 30 with type 1 diabetes.

This clone came up a few times. This chain links TRBV10-3 with TRBJ2-7; 9 bases match TRBD1. This CDR3 is built from 17 residues. Germline CDR1 is ENHRY and CDR2 is SYGVKD. Trimming at V came to 4 bases and at J to 0 bases, leaving 10 bases not matched to a gene. Written as DNA, the CDR3 is TGTGCCATCAGTGGAGCTCCGGGACAGGGTTACTCCTACGAGCAGTACGTC. It translates to CAISGAPGQGYSYEQYV.

The sample holds a few counts of this clone. The V call is TRBV15, the J call TRBJ1-1, with D maybe TRBD1 (5 bases). The CDR3 is 13 amino acids. From germline, CDR1 is LNHNV and CDR2 YYDKDF (reference sequence). The V and J ends lost 8 bases and 1 base respectively, with 11 bases between them. Written as DNA, the CDR3 is TGTGCCACCGGGGGGAGGTCGAACACTGAAGCTTTCTTT. This encodes CATGGRSNTEAFF.

The chain joins TRBV30 to TRBJ1-5; no clear D gene. The ends were cut back, 2 bases at V and 4 bases at J, with 12 bases in the middle. CDR1 and CDR2 from the germline V gene are GTSNPN and SVGIG (reference sequence). The CDR3 contains 14 residues. DNA of the CDR3: TGTGCCTGGAGTAGACTAGAAACGAATCAGCCCCAGCATTTT. It yields the protein CAWSRLETNQPQHF.

V usage is TRBV29-1 and J usage is TRBJ2-7; 8 bases fit TRBD1. With 7 bases clipped from V and 2 bases from J, the junction kept 10 bases outside the gene matches. This CDR3 region has 14 residues. Per germline, CDR1 SQVTM and CDR2 ANQGSEA. The CDR3 DNA sequence: TGCAGCGGTGCCGGGACAGGCCAGACCTACGAGCAGTACTTC. Its protein is CSGAGTGQTYEQYF.

This rearrangement joins TRBV18 to TRBJ2-1; TRBD2 aligns across 9 bases. The CDR3 has 17 amino acids. The V gene end was trimmed by 0 bases and the J gene end by 8 bases; junction bases not matched to a gene: 11. CDR1 and CDR2 (germline): KGHSH, LQKENI. This chain's CDR3 is CASSPPRLAGLVDEQFF. CDR3 DNA sequence: TGTGCCAGCTCACCACCCCGCCTAGCGGGATTGGTGGATGAGCAGTTCTTC.

V and J are TRBV7-2 and TRBJ2-7; D is unresolved. The ends were cut back, 5 bases at V and 6 bases at J, with 11 bases in the middle. This CDR3 spans 12 amino acids. Germline assignment: CDR1 SGHTA and CDR2 FQGNSA. CDR3 amino acids: CASSRGPGEQYF. The CDR3 DNA follows: TGTGCCAGCAGCAGAGGTCCGGGCGAGCAGTACTTC. The entire variable domain, with the rest obtained from reference TRBV7-2 and TRBJ2-7, is as follows: GAGVSQSPSNKVTEKGKDVELRCDPISGHTALYWYRQSLGQGLEFLIYFQGNSAPDKSGLPSDRFSAERTGGSVSTLTIQRTQQEDSAVYLCASSRGPGEQYFGPGTRLTVT.

This clone was seen a handful of times. Here the CDR3 DNA reads TGCAGTGCTCAGGGTGGTCACGAGCAGTACGTC. This gives the protein CSAQGGHEQYV. This sequence joins TRBV20-1 and TRBJ2-7; D may be TRBD1 (5 bases). CDR1 and CDR2 from the germline V gene are DFQATT and SNEGSKA (reference sequence). Trimming removed 5 bases from V and 5 bases from J, with 10 bases in between. The length of the CDR3 is 11 residues.

The chain has TRBV18 and TRBJ1-1, with D possibly TRBD1 on 5 matching bases. Trimming took off 6 bases at V and 0 bases at J, with 11 bases between the two ends. The CDR3 runs 14 residues. CDR1 is KGHSH, CDR2 LQKENI, per germline. This chain's CDR3 is CASSLQAMNTEAFF. The CDR3 bases are TGTGCCAGCTCGCTACAGGCAATGAACACTGAAGCTTTCTTT.

The rearrangement uses TRBV11-2 and TRBJ2-2; 10 bases are a match to TRBD2. This CDR3 contains 15 residues. Trimming took 1 base from V and 7 from J; bases not matched to a gene: 3. The germline gives CDR1 SGHAT, CDR2 FQNNGV. CDR3 in amino acids: CASSLVLAGNGELFF. The CDR3 region has the DNA TGTGCCAGCAGCTTAGTACTAGCGGGAAACGGGGAGCTGTTTTTT.

This clone was seen more than once but under ten times. This chain links TRBV15 with TRBJ2-7; D possibly corresponds to TRBD2 (7 bases). CDR3 length: 15 amino acids. CDR1 is LNHNV, CDR2 YYDKDF, per germline (reference sequence). The V end was cut by 0 bases, the J end by 3 bases, with 12 bases between. Here the CDR3 reads CATSRDGGGIYEQYF. DNA for the CDR3: TGTGCCACCAGCAGAGATGGGGGGGGCATCTACGAGCAGTACTTC. Together with reference TRBV15 and TRBJ2-7, the CDR3 gives the full variable domain: DAMVIQNPRYQVTQFGKPVTLSCSQTLNHNVMYWYQQKSSQAPKLLFHYYDKDFNNEADTPDNFQSRRPNTSFCFLDIRSPGLGDTAMYLCATSRDGGGIYEQYFGPGTRLTVT.

V and J are TRBV5-1 and TRBJ2-5; 8 bases match TRBD1. The CDR3 covers 15 residues. CDR1 and CDR2 from the germline V gene are SGHRS and YFSETQ. V gave up 4 bases and J gave up 2 bases; unmatched junction bases: 7. The CDR3 loop reads CASSLTGTGQETQYF. CDR3 bases: TGCGCCAGCAGCCTTACCGGGACAGGACAAGAGACCCAGTACTTC.

The chain is built from TRBV27 and TRBJ2-2, with TRBD2 identical over 8 bases. From germline, CDR1 is MNHEY and CDR2 SMNVEV (reference sequence). V trimming: 1 base; J trimming: 7 bases; junction bases outside the gene matches: 2. CDR3 length equals 14 residues. CDR3 protein: CASSLWLAGGELFF. Here the CDR3 DNA reads TGTGCCAGCAGTTTATGGCTAGCGGGCGGGGAGCTGTTTTTT.

Only a few counts were recorded for this clone. The rearrangement links TRBV29-1 to TRBJ2-7, with D hard to call. The CDR3 covers 14 residues. The germline V gene encodes CDR1 SQVTM and CDR2 ANQGSEA. Trimming left V 2 bases short and J 5 bases short, with 16 bases between. DNA of the CDR3: TGCAGCGTTGAATCCGTTGCGTCGGGTAACGAGCAGTACTTC. Its protein product is CSVESVASGNEQYF.

The J gene is TRBJ2-2, the V gene TRBV18; a possible D gene is TRBD2 (6 bases). Trimming shortened V by 6 bases and J by 6 bases, and 20 bases separated the two germline ends. Germline assignment: CDR1 KGHSH and CDR2 LQKENI. The CDR3 is 16 residues long. CDR3 region: CASSLSSVPGAGELFF. The CDR3 coding sequence is TGTGCCAGCTCCCTCTCAAGCGTCCCGGGAGCCGGGGAGCTGTTTTTT.

This chain uses TRBV30 with TRBJ2-1, with D possibly matching TRBD1 (5 bases). The germline V gene has CDR1 GTSNPN and CDR2 SVGIG (reference sequence). The CDR3 is made up of 11 amino acids. Between the trimmed V and J ends, which lost 5 bases and 10 bases, there was a span of 12 bases. The CDR3 reads CAWGRKGEQFF. CDR3 coding DNA: TGTGCCTGGGGACGTAAGGGGGAGCAGTTCTTC.

The rearrangement joins TRBV5-1 to TRBJ1-2; 8 nucleotides align to TRBD1. Germline CDR1 and CDR2: SGHRS and YFSETQ. The CDR3 is 15 residues long. The V segment lost 4 bases and the J segment 4 bases; nucleotides outside the gene matches: 9. CDR3 bases: TGCGCCAGCAGCGTCCGGACAGGGACCTCCTATGGCTACACCTTC. Translating gives CASSVRTGTSYGYTF. Variable domain in full (rest from reference TRBV5-1 and TRBJ1-2): KAGVTQTPRYLIKTRGQQVTLSCSPISGHRSVSWYQQTPGQGLQFLFEYFSETQRNKGNFPGRFSGRQFSNSRSEMNVSTLELGDSALYLCASSVRTGTSYGYTFGSGTRLTVV.

The gene calls are TRBV5-1 and TRBJ2-1; possibly TRBD2 for D (5 bases). CDR1 is SGHRS and CDR2 is YFSETQ in the germline V gene. The CDR3 sequence is 17 residues long. The V gene lost 0 bases and the J gene lost 0 bases, with 13 bases spanning the gap. The DNA of the CDR3 is TGCGCCAGCAGCTTGGTATCGGTCGGGAACTCCTACAATGAGCAGTTCTTC. The encoded protein is CASSLVSVGNSYNEQFF.

The chain couples TRBV5-4 to TRBJ2-7, with D hard to call. Germline CDR1 reads SGHNT; CDR2 reads YYREEE (reference sequence). Between the trimmed V and J ends, which lost 0 bases and 3 bases, there was a span of 10 bases. The CDR3 has 14 amino acids. The CDR3 protein is CASSLEAGYYEQYF. In nucleotides, the CDR3 is TGTGCCAGCAGCTTGGAGGCAGGATACTACGAGCAGTACTTC.

The table lists this clone with a count of one. The chain uses TRBV7-2 and TRBJ2-3; 7 bases map to TRBD2. J was trimmed by 5 bases and V by 0 bases; bases with no gene match: 2. The CDR3 is 14 amino acids. Germline V gene sequence: CDR1 SGHTA, CDR2 FQGNSA. CDR3 amino acids: CASSLAPSGDTQYF. The CDR3 nucleotides read TGTGCCAGCAGCTTAGCGCCTAGCGGAGATACGCAGTATTTT.

This clone was counted only a few times. The chain combines TRBV29-1 with TRBJ2-7; D is unclear. The length of the CDR3 is 13 residues. V gave up 0 bases and J gave up 0 bases, with 6 bases separating them. Germline V lookup: CDR1 SQVTM, CDR2 ANQGSEA. The CDR3 nucleotides read TGCAGCGTTGAAGAGAGAAACTCCTACGAGCAGTACTTC. This codes for CSVEERNSYEQYF.

This clone came up a few times. V and J are TRBV27 and TRBJ2-1; no firm D call. The CDR3 contains 15 residues. The germline gives CDR1 MNHEY, CDR2 SMNVEV (reference sequence). The germline V and J ends were trimmed by 3 bases and 1 base, with 10 bases remaining between them. Here the CDR3 DNA reads TGTGCCAGCAGTTTGAACAGCCCTTCCTACAATGAGCAGTTCTTC. Translation gives CASSLNSPSYNEQFF.

This chain links TRBV29-1 with TRBJ1-1; D gene ambiguous. Germline values: CDR1 SQVTM, CDR2 ANQGSEA. CDR3 length equals 13 residues. V lost 3 bases, J lost 1 base, and 9 bases lay in between. This chain's CDR3 is CSVEREENTEAFF. Written as DNA, the CDR3 is TGCAGCGTTGAGAGGGAAGAGAACACTGAAGCTTTCTTT.

This clone was found a few times. The CDR3 loop reads CASSPLKILAGVSTDTQYF. Here the CDR3 DNA reads TGTGCCAGCTCACCACTGAAGATACTAGCGGGAGTTAGCACAGATACGCAGTATTTT. The chain uses TRBV18 and TRBJ2-3, with TRBD2 identical over 11 bases. Looked up from germline, CDR1 is KGHSH and CDR2 is LQKENI. The CDR3 runs to 19 residues. With V trimmed by 1 base and J by 0 bases, 9 bases remained unmatched.

J is TRBJ2-5 and V is TRBV11-2, with a tentative D call TRBD1 (5 bases). This CDR3 is built from 14 residues. The V end lost 1 base, the J end lost 9 bases, and 15 bases lay between the germline ends. Per the germline V gene, CDR1 is SGHAT and CDR2 is FQNNGV. The CDR3 loop is CASSLVPTGGAQYF. DNA of the CDR3: TGTGCCAGCAGCTTAGTCCCCACAGGTGGGGCCCAGTACTTC.

This rearrangement joins TRBV28 to TRBJ2-7, with 11 bases that match TRBD2. The CDR3 runs to 15 residues. Trimming took 6 bases from V and 3 from J; bases not matched to a gene: 7. The germline CDR1 and CDR2 sequences are MDHEN and SYDVKM. CDR3 nucleotide sequence: TGTGCCAGCAGCCGGTCTACTAGCGGGAGCTACGAGCAGTACTTC. This sequence encodes CASSRSTSGSYEQYF. Full variable domain (missing parts from reference TRBV28 and TRBJ2-7): DVKVTQSSRYLVKRTGEKVFLECVQDMDHENMFWYRQDPGLGLRLIYFSYDVKMKEKGDIPEGYSVSREKKERFSLILESASTNQTSMYLCASSRSTSGSYEQYFGPGTRLTVT.